The 9 T cell receptor beta chains given below trace back to one sample, sequenced in a study of control samples from healthy donors and cancer patients. The table came from immunoSEQ multiplex PCR; TCRdb's copy has only in-frame clones and leaves some out. The data hold some 200,000 clones, with 91% observed a single time. The sample was blood. The receptors were sampled from a woman aged 25-40 years in good health.

The chain carries TRBV28 and TRBJ1-1, with D uncertain. The germline gives CDR1 MDHEN, CDR2 SYDVKM. The CDR3 has 13 amino acids. Trimming left V 8 bases short and J 0 bases short, with 10 bases between. The CDR3 sequence: CASQGGMNTEAFF. The CDR3 region has the DNA TGTGCCAGCCAAGGAGGAATGAACACTGAAGCTTTCTTT.

J is TRBJ2-5 and V is TRBV12-3 or TRBV12-4, with TRBD1 matching over 7 bases. V lost 3 bases and J lost 2; bases outside the gene matches: 0. CDR3 size: 13 residues. CDR3 residues: CASSFRGQETQYF. The CDR3 nucleotides are TGTGCCAGCAGTTTCAGGGGGCAAGAGACCCAGTACTTC.

The chain carries TRBV7-3 and TRBJ2-3, with 7 bases aligning to TRBD1. The CDR3 spans 15 residues. Germline-derived CDR1 and CDR2 are SGHTA and FQGTGA. V lost 5 bases, J lost 3 bases, and 8 bases stayed unmatched. CDR3 region: CASSPSTGLTDTQYF. The DNA of the CDR3 is TGTGCCAGCAGCCCCTCGACAGGGTTGACAGATACGCAGTATTTT.

The V call is TRBV28, the J call TRBJ1-1; TRBD1 agrees at 10 bases. Germline V CDR1 and CDR2: MDHEN, SYDVKM. This CDR3 has 16 amino acids. Germline trimming cut 2 bases from V and 0 bases from J; bases unmatched to any gene: 3. CDR3 nucleotides: TGTGCCAGCAGTTTAGGGACAGGGGTGATGAACACTGAAGCTTTCTTT. It yields the protein CASSLGTGVMNTEAFF.

The chain has TRBV19 and TRBJ2-7; no definite D call. The CDR3 sequence is 14 residues long. The V gene lost 2 bases and the J gene lost 5 bases, with 13 bases spanning the gap. Germline loops: CDR1 LNHDA, CDR2 SQIVND (reference sequence). CDR3 sequence: CASSISQAFHEQYF. CDR3 nucleotides: TGTGCCAGTAGTATAAGTCAGGCCTTCCACGAGCAGTACTTC. Combining the CDR3 with reference TRBV19 and TRBJ2-7 gives the whole variable domain DGGITQSPKYLFRKEGQNVTLSCEQNLNHDAMYWYRQDPGQGLRLIYYSQIVNDFQKGDIAEGYSVSREKKESFPLTVTSAQKNPTAFYLCASSISQAFHEQYFGPGTRLTVT.

In its sample, this clone was seen a few times. The rearrangement links TRBV7-2 to TRBJ1-2; D is unresolved. Between the trimmed V and J ends, which lost 0 bases and 3 bases, there was a span of 5 bases. The CDR3 is made up of 13 amino acids. The germline V gene has CDR1 SGHTA and CDR2 FQGNSA. CDR3 in amino acids: CASSLATYYGYTF. The DNA of the CDR3 is TGTGCCAGCAGCTTAGCGACTTACTATGGCTACACCTTC.

This chain connects TRBV11-2 to TRBJ1-3; D gene ambiguous. From germline, CDR1 is SGHAT and CDR2 FQNNGV. Trimming left V 0 bases short and J 1 base short, with 7 bases between. The CDR3 contains 15 residues. The CDR3 DNA reads as TGTGCCAGCAGCTTAGATCGGAGTTCTGGAAACACCATATATTTT. Its translation: CASSLDRSSGNTIYF.

This clone was counted only a few times. The gene calls are TRBV20-1 and TRBJ1-1, with a tentative D call TRBD1 (6 bases). The V end was cut by 3 bases, the J end by 7 bases, with 9 bases between. Per the germline V gene, CDR1 is DFQATT and CDR2 is SNEGSKA (reference sequence). The CDR3 runs 11 residues. CDR3 residues: CSARNRDEAFF. The CDR3, as DNA: TGCAGTGCTAGGAACAGGGATGAAGCTTTCTTT.

V gene TRBV28 combines with J gene TRBJ1-2; the match to TRBD1 covers 7 bases. Looked up from germline, CDR1 is MDHEN and CDR2 is SYDVKM. V lost 6 bases to trimming and J lost 4 bases; unmatched junction nucleotides: 8. The length of the CDR3 is 14 residues. This chain's CDR3 is CASRMTGTTYGYTF. As DNA, the CDR3 is TGTGCCAGCAGAATGACAGGGACGACCTATGGCTACACCTTC.